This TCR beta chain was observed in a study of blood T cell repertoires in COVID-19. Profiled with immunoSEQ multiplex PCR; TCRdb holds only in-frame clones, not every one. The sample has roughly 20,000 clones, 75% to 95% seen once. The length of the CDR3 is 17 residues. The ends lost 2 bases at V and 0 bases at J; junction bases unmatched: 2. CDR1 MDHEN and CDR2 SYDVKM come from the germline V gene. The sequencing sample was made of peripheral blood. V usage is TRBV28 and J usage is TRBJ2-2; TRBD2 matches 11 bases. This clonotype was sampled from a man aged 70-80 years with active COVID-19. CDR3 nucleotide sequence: TGTGCCAGCAGTTTAGGACTAGCGGGCGCGAACACCGGGGAGCTGTTTTTT. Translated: CASSLGLAGANTGELFF.